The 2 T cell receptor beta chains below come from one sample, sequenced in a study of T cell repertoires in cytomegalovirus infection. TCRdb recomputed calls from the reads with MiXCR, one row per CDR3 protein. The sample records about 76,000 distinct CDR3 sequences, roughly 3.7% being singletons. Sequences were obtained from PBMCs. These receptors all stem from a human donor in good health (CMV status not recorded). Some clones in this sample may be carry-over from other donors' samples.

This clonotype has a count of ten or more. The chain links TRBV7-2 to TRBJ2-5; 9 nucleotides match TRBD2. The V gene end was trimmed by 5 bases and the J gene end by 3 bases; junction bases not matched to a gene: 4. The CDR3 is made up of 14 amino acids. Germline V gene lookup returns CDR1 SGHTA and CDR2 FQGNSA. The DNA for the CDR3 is TGTGCCAGCAGCGCCCGACTAGCGGAAGAGACCCAGTACTTC. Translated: CASSARLAEETQYF.

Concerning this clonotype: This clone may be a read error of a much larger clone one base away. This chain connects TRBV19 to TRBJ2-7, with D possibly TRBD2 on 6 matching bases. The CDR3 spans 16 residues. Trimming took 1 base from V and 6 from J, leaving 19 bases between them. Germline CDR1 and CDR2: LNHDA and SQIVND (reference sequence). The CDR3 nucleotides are TGTGCCAGTAGTATAGTGGCGGGAAAAAAGCCGGGCGAGCAGTACTTC. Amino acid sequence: CASSIVAGKKPGEQYF. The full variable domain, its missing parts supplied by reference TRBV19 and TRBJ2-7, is DGGITQSPKYLFRKEGQNVTLSCEQNLNHDAMYWYRQDPGQGLRLIYYSQIVNDFQKGDIAEGYSVSREKKESFPLTVTSAQKNPTAFYLCASSIVAGKKPGEQYFGPGTRLTVT.